The clone carrying this T cell receptor beta chain came up many times. Trimming took 3 bases from V and 0 from J; bases not matched to a gene: 2. The CDR3 sequence is 15 residues long. The V gene's germline CDR1 is MNHEY and CDR2 SMNVEV (reference sequence). TCRdb re-derived calls from the RACE reads in MiXCR, one entry per CDR3 protein. This table has about 120,000 distinct CDR3 sequences, 13% appearing once. The data derive from a study of human T cells and chemical hapten exposure. Overall study: Reading of the patch tests, which applied 0.01% DPC to the upper back, occurred at 6 days.

Described time point: pre-sensitization, week 0. The treatment: therapeutic diphenylcyclopropenone sensitization with weekly scalp DPC. The chain employs TRBV27 and TRBJ2-1; 7 nucleotides agree with TRBD2. Sequenced material: whole blood, taken in connection with sensitization to the hapten diphenylcyclopropenone (DPC). This TCR derives from a woman under 30 with alopecia areata. Some clones in this sample may be carry-over from other donors' samples. CDR3 sequence reads: CASSLGGGSYNEQFF. As DNA, the CDR3 is TGTGCCAGCAGTTTGGGCGGGGGCTCCTACAATGAGCAGTTCTTC.